The 29 T cell receptor beta chains listed next were all sequenced from one sample in a study of shared clonotypes between healthy human individuals. Profiling relied on immunoSEQ multiplex PCR, and the TCRdb table lists in-frame clones only, not all of them. There are over a million clones in the sample; around 97% occur only once, and roughly 1.1% lies in the top ten. Sequenced: naive CD4+ T cells sorted from blood. Regarding subset: CD45RA+ positively selected. These receptors originate from a man aged 25-45 years in good health.

The CDR3 DNA sequence: TGTGCCAGCAGCTTAGCCTCGGTCTCTGGGGCCAACGTCCTGACTTTC. It encodes CASSLASVSGANVLTF. The chain employs TRBV7-9 and TRBJ2-6; D is uncertain. V lost 0 bases to trimming and J lost 0 bases, with 6 bases between them. Per germline, CDR1 SEHNR and CDR2 FQNEAQ (reference sequence). This CDR3 region has 16 residues.

V gene TRBV14 combines with J gene TRBJ1-3; D remains unclear. Deletions cut 1 base from V and 2 bases from J, with 15 bases between. Germline loops: CDR1 SGHDN, CDR2 FVKESK. The CDR3 sequence is 17 residues long. The CDR3 protein is CASSQARAFRAGNTIYF. As DNA, the CDR3 is TGTGCCAGCAGCCAAGCCCGCGCTTTCCGCGCTGGAAACACCATATATTTT.

The rearrangement uses TRBV21-1 and TRBJ1-3. TRBV21-1 is a pseudogene locus. The CDR3 covers 17 residues. The CDR3, as DNA: TGTGCCAGCAGCAAAGGCGTGAGCCACCAGACTGGAAACACCATATATTTT. Protein: CASSKGVSHQTGNTIYF.

This rearrangement joins TRBV2 to TRBJ2-1; maybe TRBD1 (6 bases). The germline V and J ends were trimmed by 7 bases and 2 bases, with 9 bases remaining between them. The germline gives CDR1 SNHLY, CDR2 FYNNEI. The CDR3 runs 13 residues. CDR3 DNA sequence: TGTGCCAGCAACCGGGACACCTACAATGAGCAGTTCTTC. Protein sequence: CASNRDTYNEQFF.

CDR3 in DNA: TGTGCCAGCAGCCCCTTACCCCTCAATGAGCAGTTCTTC. Translation gives CASSPLPLNEQFF. The chain couples TRBV5-4 to TRBJ2-1, with unresolved D. The CDR3 spans 13 residues. Germline CDR1 is SGHNT and CDR2 is YYREEE (reference sequence). The V end was cut by 4 bases, the J end by 6 bases, with 11 bases between.

The chain is built from TRBV9 and TRBJ2-1; 8 nucleotides align to TRBD2. Germline CDR1 SGDLS, CDR2 YYNGEE. This CDR3 contains 15 residues. With 2 bases clipped from V and 9 bases from J, the junction kept 10 bases outside the gene matches. This CDR3 reads CASSVAQTSAVEQFF. CDR3 sequence (DNA): TGTGCCAGCAGCGTCGCACAGACTAGCGCCGTTGAGCAGTTCTTC.

This rearrangement joins TRBV5-8 to TRBJ1-3; no reliable D call. Germline values: CDR1 SGHTS, CDR2 YDEGEE. This CDR3 has 14 amino acids. V was shortened by 0 bases and J by 0 bases, with 4 bases between the two germline ends. CDR3 amino acids: CASSLDLSGNTIYF. CDR3 nucleotide sequence: TGTGCCAGCAGCTTGGACCTCTCTGGAAACACCATATATTTT.

The genes are TRBV18 and TRBJ2-5; tentatively, D is TRBD1 (6 bases). The ends were cut back, 0 bases at V and 5 bases at J, with 10 bases in the middle. Germline V lookup: CDR1 KGHSH, CDR2 LQKENI. This CDR3 spans 14 amino acids. CDR3 sequence reads: CASSPPTGFETQYF. In nucleotides, the CDR3 is TGTGCCAGCTCACCACCCACAGGGTTTGAGACCCAGTACTTC.

About this clone: The junction differs from germline at one of its ends, possibly a read error. The chain combines TRBV5-3 with TRBJ1-1; 7 positions agree with TRBD1. TRBV5-3 is flagged as an ORF with uncertain function. This CDR3 is 15 amino acids long. CDR3 protein: CASSLVQGSGTEAFF. The CDR3 DNA reads as TGTGCCAGCAGCTTGGTACAGGGGTCAGGGACTGAAGCTTTCTTT.

This chain connects TRBV5-4 to TRBJ1-4, with 9 bases matching TRBD1. Germline trimming cut 4 bases from V and 8 bases from J; bases unmatched to any gene: 6. In germline, CDR1 is SGHNT, CDR2 YYREEE (reference sequence). CDR3 length: 14 amino acids. DNA for the CDR3: TGTGCCAGCAGCGAAGGACAGGGGAGGGAAAAACTGTTTTTT. It codes for CASSEGQGREKLFF.

The J gene is TRBJ2-1, the V gene TRBV14, with a tentative D call TRBD2 (5 bases). The CDR3 runs 16 residues. Germline CDR1 and CDR2: SGHDN and FVKESK. V was shortened by 4 bases and J by 4 bases, with 17 bases between the two germline ends. CDR3: CASSPWAWERYNEQFF. The CDR3 DNA reads TGTGCCAGCAGCCCCTGGGCGTGGGAGAGGTACAATGAGCAGTTCTTC.

The genes are TRBV5-5 and TRBJ2-7; no definite D call. CDR3 length equals 18 residues. CDR1 is SGHKS, CDR2 YYEKEE, per germline (reference sequence). Trimming stripped 1 base from V and 1 base from J, with 21 bases between. CDR3 bases: TGTGCCAGCAGCTTGACCACTTTAAGGGTCGGAAGATCCTACGAGCAGTACTTC. Amino acid sequence: CASSLTTLRVGRSYEQYF. Based on the CDR3 plus reference TRBV5-5 and TRBJ2-7, the full variable domain is DAGVTQSPTHLIKTRGQQVTLRCSPISGHKSVSWYQQVLGQGPQFIFQYYEKEERGRGNFPDRFSARQFPNYSSELNVNALLLGDSALYLCASSLTTLRVGRSYEQYFGPGTRLTVT.

In its sample, this clone was seen once. The genes are TRBV19 and TRBJ2-3; D is unresolved. From germline, CDR1 is LNHDA and CDR2 SQIVND (reference sequence). The CDR3 contains 15 residues. The V and J ends lost 3 bases and 5 bases respectively, with 15 bases between them. This CDR3 reads CASSIAAVRLDTQYF. The DNA for the CDR3 is TGTGCCAGTAGTATCGCGGCTGTTCGGTTAGATACGCAGTATTTT.

This sequence joins TRBV12-2 and TRBJ2-1; the listed D gene, TRBD2, was not tested against the DNA. TRBV12-2 is a pseudogene segment. This CDR3 spans 15 amino acids. The CDR3 DNA is TGTGCAAGTCGCTTGGTGCGGGAGGGCGGCGATGAGCAGTTCTTC. It codes for CASRLVREGGDEQFF.

The J gene is TRBJ1-2, the V gene TRBV7-2, with 9 bases that match TRBD1. The junction had 8 bases not matched to a gene; V was cut back by 2 bases and J by 4 bases. Germline CDR1 reads SGHTA; CDR2 reads FQGNSA. This CDR3 is built from 16 residues. The CDR3 reads CASSLNNRGLGYGYTF. In DNA, the CDR3 is TGTGCCAGCAGCTTAAACAACAGGGGGCTCGGCTATGGCTACACCTTC.

The V gene is TRBV1, the J gene TRBJ2-7; the table's D call, TRBD2, has no DNA check behind it. TRBV1 is designated a pseudogene. There are 12 residues in the CDR3. CDR3 sequence reads: CTNPHRRNEQYF. As DNA, the CDR3 is TGCACCAACCCTCATCGGAGGAACGAGCAGTACTTC.

As concerns this clone: Other DNA sequences in the sample encode the same CDR3. In nucleotides, the CDR3 is TGTGCCAGCAGTTACTCGACAGGGGGAAACACCATATATTTT. Protein: CASSYSTGGNTIYF. The rearrangement uses TRBV6-5 and TRBJ1-3; 7 bases align to TRBD1. The CDR3 is made up of 14 amino acids. With 0 bases clipped from V and 4 bases from J, the junction kept 0 bases outside the gene matches. Germline values: CDR1 MNHEY, CDR2 SVGAGI.

Only one count was recorded for this clone. The V call is TRBV7-9, the J call TRBJ1-4, with 7 bases that match TRBD1. The V gene's germline CDR1 is SEHNR and CDR2 FQNEAQ (reference sequence). With V trimmed by 8 bases and J by 2 bases, 5 bases remained unmatched. The CDR3 sequence is 14 residues long. The CDR3 region is CASGQTGTNEKLFF. The CDR3 DNA reads as TGTGCCAGCGGTCAGACAGGGACTAATGAAAAACTGTTTTTT.

V usage is TRBV5-1 and J usage is TRBJ1-3; the D gene is possibly TRBD1 (5 bases). V lost 3 bases, J lost 0 bases, and 16 bases lay in between. The germline gives CDR1 SGHRS, CDR2 YFSETQ. The CDR3 totals 17 residues. CDR3 sequence: CASSWGTDQSSGNTIYF. CDR3 bases: TGCGCCAGCAGCTGGGGGACGGACCAAAGCTCTGGAAACACCATATATTTT.

The chain combines TRBV5-4 with TRBJ2-3; 7 bases map to TRBD2. Germline CDR1 reads SGHNT; CDR2 reads YYREEE (reference sequence). The length of the CDR3 is 15 residues. V lost 3 bases and J lost 4; bases outside the gene matches: 8. CDR3 DNA: TGTGCCAGCAGCTACGCGCAGGGAGGGTCAGATACGCAGTATTTT. Its translation is CASSYAQGGSDTQYF.

The V gene is TRBV6-5, the J gene TRBJ1-2; TRBD1 might be the D (6 bases). V lost 6 bases to trimming and J lost 5 bases, with 16 bases between them. The CDR3 length is 14 residues. Germline lookup yields CDR1 MNHEY and CDR2 SVGAGI. Written as DNA, the CDR3 is TGTGCCAGCAGCCAAGGTCAACAGGGATATGGCTACACCTTC. It codes for CASSQGQQGYGYTF.

This clone was seen only a few times. This sequence joins TRBV18 and TRBJ1-5; a weak D match, TRBD1 (6 bases). Germline V gene lookup returns CDR1 KGHSH and CDR2 LQKENI. The CDR3 is 14 residues long. V was trimmed by 4 bases and J by 9 bases, leaving 16 bases between them. CDR3 sequence: CASSQGGLGSPQHF. The CDR3, as DNA: TGTGCCAGCTCACAGGGGGGGTTGGGATCGCCCCAGCATTTT.

On this clone: Germline and junction disagree at one end, which may indicate a read error. The chain carries TRBV28 and TRBJ1-1; the match to TRBD1 covers 7 bases. Germline V gene lookup returns CDR1 MDHEN and CDR2 SYDVKM. This CDR3 is built from 14 residues. CDR3 amino acids: CDETGRRGNTEAFF. CDR3 in DNA: TGCGACGAGACAGGGCGGAGGGGGAACACTGAAGCTTTCTTT. Based on the CDR3 plus reference TRBV28 and TRBJ1-1, the full variable domain is DVKVTQSSRYLVKRTGEKVFLECVQDMDHENMFWYRQDPGLGLRLIYFSYDVKMKEKGDIPEGYSVSREKKERFSLILESASTNQTSMYLCDETGRRGNTEAFFGQGTRLTVV.

The CDR3 loop reads CASADRFNSPLHF. The CDR3 nucleotides are TGTGCCAGCGCAGACAGGTTTAATTCACCCCTCCACTTT. J is TRBJ1-6 and V is TRBV6-5, with D possibly matching TRBD1 (6 bases). Germline loops: CDR1 MNHEY, CDR2 SVGAGI. Between the trimmed V and J ends, which lost 8 bases and 6 bases, there was a span of 11 bases. CDR3 length equals 13 residues.

This chain uses TRBV11-2 with TRBJ1-5; a possible D gene is TRBD1 (5 bases). Germline V CDR1 and CDR2: SGHAT, FQNNGV. The CDR3 spans 14 residues. The V end lost 4 bases, the J end lost 7 bases, and 14 bases lay between the germline ends. CDR3 residues: CASSYRFMGQPQHF. CDR3 DNA sequence: TGTGCCAGCAGCTACAGGTTTATGGGACAGCCCCAGCATTTT. Filled out from reference TRBV11-2 and TRBJ1-5, the complete variable domain reads EAGVAQSPRYKIIEKRQSVAFWCNPISGHATLYWYQQILGQGPKLLIQFQNNGVVDDSQLPKDRFSAERLKGVDSTLKIQPAKLEDSAVYLCASSYRFMGQPQHFGDGTRLSIL.

The chain links TRBV9 to TRBJ2-5; 9 bases align to TRBD2. Germline V gene sequence: CDR1 SGDLS, CDR2 YYNGEE. The CDR3 totals 16 residues. V lost 4 bases to trimming and J lost 5 bases; unmatched junction nucleotides: 12. The CDR3, as DNA: TGTGCCAGCAGCCTCCGAGGGCTAGCGGGATCCGAGACCCAGTACTTC. Amino acid sequence: CASSLRGLAGSETQYF.

In regard to this clone: The junction departs from the called germline gene at one end, perhaps through a read error. The chain has TRBV7-2 and TRBJ2-1; 9 bases line up with TRBD2. Germline-derived CDR1 and CDR2 are SGHTA and FQGNSA. The CDR3 is made up of 15 amino acids. The CDR3 spells CASSLAGTSSNEQFF. CDR3 nucleotide sequence: TGTGCCAGCAGTTTAGCCGGGACTAGCAGCAATGAGCAGTTCTTC.

The chain joins TRBV5-4 to TRBJ1-4, with D perhaps matching TRBD1 (5 bases). Deletions cut 0 bases from V and 8 bases from J, with 14 bases between. Germline loops: CDR1 SGHNT, CDR2 YYREEE (reference sequence). The CDR3 loop spans 15 amino acids. The CDR3 loop reads CASSLGGLIEEKLFF. The CDR3 DNA is TGTGCCAGCAGCTTGGGGGGGTTAATAGAGGAAAAACTGTTTTTT.

The chain joins TRBV19 to TRBJ1-5; D not certain. The germline V and J ends were trimmed by 5 bases and 5 bases, with 10 bases remaining between them. CDR3 length equals 13 residues. From germline, CDR1 is LNHDA and CDR2 SQIVND (reference sequence). CDR3 sequence reads: CASSPAPYQPQHF. Here the CDR3 DNA reads TGTGCCAGTAGTCCGGCACCTTATCAGCCCCAGCATTTT.